Following are 5 T cell receptor beta chains from one sample sequenced in a study of blood T cells in healthy people across ages. Then a second PCR, running roughly 7 to 11 cycles, was carried out with a sample-barcoded 5' primer and a J-beta primer mix. Via MiXCR, TCRdb re-called the 5' RACE reads, giving one row per CDR3 protein. This sample carries approximately 600,000 distinct CDR3 sequences, under 65% of them seen once, and the ten largest clones take 30% to 45%. The material sequenced was blood. These receptors originate from a man in his 60s in good health.

V is TRBV6-5 and J is TRBJ2-1; 8 bases align to TRBD1. The DNA end lines up better with TRBJ2-7; the J call may be wrong. This CDR3 is built from 16 residues. CDR1 is MNHEY and CDR2 is SVGAGI in the germline V gene. The CDR3 here is CASRRKSGGSYNEQYF. The CDR3 DNA sequence: TGTGCCAGCCGTAGAAAATCAGGGGGCTCCTACAATGAGCAGTACTTC.

Notes on this clonotype: The junction and the germline gene differ at one end; a read error may be behind it. The genes are TRBV7-9 and TRBJ2-1; TRBD1 is a possible D gene (6 bases). This CDR3 is built from 13 residues. Germline V gene sequence: CDR1 SEHNR, CDR2 FQNEAQ (reference sequence). The CDR3 loop is CTSSPGQLNEQFF. The CDR3 DNA is TGTACCAGCAGCCCAGGACAGTTAAATGAGCAGTTCTTC.

The chain links TRBV7-9 to TRBJ2-7; TRBD2 agrees at 8 bases. The closer fit of TRBJ2-1 to the DNA end suggests the J call may be wrong. Germline-derived CDR1 and CDR2 are SEHNR and FQNEAQ (reference sequence). The CDR3 extends over 15 amino acids. This chain's CDR3 is CASSFAGGSSYEQFF. CDR3 coding DNA: TGTGCCAGCAGCTTCGCGGGGGGAAGCTCCTACGAGCAGTTCTTC.

In the case of this clonotype: Mismatch with germline at one junction end may stem from a read error. The chain links TRBV7-7 to TRBJ2-4; no definite D call. The J call may not be correct, given that the DNA end is closer to TRBJ2-7. CDR3 length: 15 residues. Germline-derived CDR1 and CDR2 are SSHAT and FNYEAQ (reference sequence). CDR3 sequence: CPSSPQRAKKDEQYF. The CDR3 DNA sequence: TGTCCCAGCAGTCCTCAAAGGGCCAAGAAGGACGAGCAGTACTTC.

Many counts were recorded for this clonotype. The chain employs TRBV7-2 and TRBJ2-3, with D unresolved. The V gene lost 5 bases and the J gene lost 0 bases, with 12 bases spanning the gap. This CDR3 contains 15 residues. CDR1 is SGHTA, CDR2 FQGNSA, per germline. CDR3 bases: TGTGCCAGCAGCGCCAGAAACCCTAGCACAGATACGCAGTATTTT. This translates into CASSARNPSTDTQYF. Complete variable domain (other parts from reference TRBV7-2 and TRBJ2-3): GAGVSQSPSNKVTEKGKDVELRCDPISGHTALYWYRQSLGQGLEFLIYFQGNSAPDKSGLPSDRFSAERTGGSVSTLTIQRTQQEDSAVYLCASSARNPSTDTQYFGPGTRLTVL.